The 31 T cell receptor beta chains presented below share a single source sample, sequenced in a study of vaccination effects on CD4 cells after COVID-19. The antigens these receptors bind are not known. Here immunoSEQ multiplex PCR was the method, and the copy in TCRdb shows in-frame clones only, minus some. The sample lists 70,000 or so clones, roughly 75% occurring once. With about ten days of culture completed, CD4+ T cells were isolated. The participants, recipients of two vaccine doses, got either BNT162b2 or mRNA-1273. The sequencing used CD4+ T cells from PBMCs cultured without peptide, collected after COVID-19 vaccination. Every receptor here comes from a human donor who received a COVID-19 vaccine.

V and J are TRBV19 and TRBJ1-2, with unresolved D. The CDR3 is 13 residues long. Germline CDR1 reads LNHDA; CDR2 reads SQIVND (reference sequence). V was clipped by 3 bases and J by 7 bases, with 12 bases between them. CDR3 sequence reads: CASSIGRESGYTF. The CDR3 DNA reads as TGTGCCAGTAGTATCGGAAGGGAGAGTGGCTACACCTTC.

The chain is built from TRBV7-3 and TRBJ2-3, with 8 bases lining up with TRBD1. CDR3 size: 17 residues. Germline CDR1 and CDR2: SGHTA and FQGTGA. Losses at the gene ends were 1 base for V and 1 base for J; bases not matched to a gene: 7. The CDR3 region is CASSLNPRGLGTDTQYF. CDR3 DNA sequence: TGTGCCAGCAGCTTAAACCCCAGGGGGCTCGGCACAGATACGCAGTATTTT.

The chain couples TRBV7-3 to TRBJ2-1; D is uncertain. Trimming left V 4 bases short and J 7 bases short, with 11 bases between. CDR3 length equals 13 residues. CDR1 is SGHTA and CDR2 is FQGTGA in the germline V gene. Here the CDR3 reads CASSSSLGNEQFF. CDR3 coding DNA: TGTGCCAGCAGCTCCAGTCTAGGAAATGAGCAGTTCTTC.

This sequence joins TRBV6-5 and TRBJ2-3; 7 bases are a match to TRBD2. The CDR3 has 16 residues. V shed 0 bases, J shed 6 bases, and the junction held 9 bases outside the gene matches. CDR1 and CDR2 from the germline V gene are MNHEY and SVGAGI. CDR3: CASSYSLATLVDTQYF. The CDR3 bases are TGTGCCAGCAGTTACTCACTAGCGACCCTTGTGGATACGCAGTATTTT.

The chain employs TRBV6-4 and TRBJ2-6, with D perhaps TRBD2 (6 bases). Germline V gene sequence: CDR1 MRHNA, CDR2 SNTAGT. V shed 3 bases and J shed 1 base, with 10 bases lying between them. The CDR3 spans 16 residues. The CDR3 loop is CASSEVGGSGANVLTF. The CDR3 DNA is TGTGCCAGCAGTGAAGTGGGGGGATCTGGGGCCAACGTCCTGACTTTC.

The rearrangement joins TRBV15 to TRBJ1-3; D not resolved. CDR1 and CDR2 (germline): LNHNV, YYDKDF (reference sequence). CDR3 length: 18 residues. Deletions cut 0 bases from V and 2 bases from J, with 17 bases between. In DNA, the CDR3 is TGTGCCACCAGCAGAGATCCCCCGAATCGGTCCCCTGGAAACACCATATATTTT. It specifies CATSRDPPNRSPGNTIYF.

The J gene is TRBJ2-5, the V gene TRBV7-9; 12 positions match TRBD1. CDR3 length: 16 residues. Trimming took 3 bases from V and 5 from J; bases not matched to a gene: 7. Germline V gives CDR1 SEHNR, CDR2 FQNEAQ (reference sequence). This CDR3 is CASSLGTGGGRETQYF. The CDR3 DNA reads TGTGCCAGCAGCTTGGGGACAGGGGGCGGAAGGGAGACCCAGTACTTC.

The rearrangement links TRBV7-9 to TRBJ1-1, with unresolved D. Germline CDR1 is SEHNR and CDR2 is FQNEAQ (reference sequence). V lost 2 bases and J 5 bases, leaving 3 bases between the germline ends. The CDR3 consists of 11 residues. DNA for the CDR3: TGTGCCAGCAGCTTAATGACTGAAGCTTTCTTT. Translated, it gives CASSLMTEAFF.

This sequence joins TRBV6-2 or TRBV6-3 and TRBJ1-2; the D gene is possibly TRBD1 (5 bases). The ends were cut back, 2 bases at V and 13 bases at J, with 14 bases in the middle. The CDR3 loop spans 12 amino acids. Germline CDR1 reads MNHEY; CDR2 reads SVGEGT. CDR3 nucleotides: TGTGCCAGCAGTTACGCTCAGGGTGTCCGCACCTTC. This translates into CASSYAQGVRTF.

The rearrangement joins TRBV18 to TRBJ2-2; D gene uncertain. CDR1 and CDR2 from the germline V gene are KGHSH and LQKENI. This CDR3 is 15 amino acids long. V lost 6 bases and J lost 4, with 15 bases in between. This CDR3 is CASSPSQFFTGELFF. The CDR3 DNA sequence: TGTGCCAGCTCCCCAAGCCAGTTTTTCACCGGGGAGCTGTTTTTT. The full variable domain, completed using reference TRBV18 and TRBJ2-2, is NAGVMQNPRHLVRRRGQEARLRCSPMKGHSHVYWYRQLPEEGLKFMVYLQKENIIDESGMPKERFSAEFPKEGPSILRIQQVVRGDSAAYFCASSPSQFFTGELFFGEGSRLTVL.

The chain carries TRBV18 and TRBJ1-6; 10 nucleotides align to TRBD1. V shed 4 bases, J shed 4 bases, and the junction held 7 bases outside the gene matches. The length of the CDR3 is 17 residues. Per germline, CDR1 KGHSH and CDR2 LQKENI. The DNA of the CDR3 is TGTGCCAGCTCACTAGCGACAGGGGGCAATTATAATTCACCCCTCCACTTT. The encoded protein is CASSLATGGNYNSPLHF.

V is TRBV5-1 and J is TRBJ2-1; TRBD1 matches at 12 bases. The germline gives CDR1 SGHRS, CDR2 YFSETQ. After removal of 0 bases from V and 6 bases from J, the junction contained 4 bases not matched to a gene. The length of the CDR3 is 16 residues. The CDR3 DNA reads as TGCGCCAGCAGCTTGGATGGGACAGGGGGCCGCAATGAGCAGTTCTTC. This sequence encodes CASSLDGTGGRNEQFF.

This chain links TRBV6-1 with TRBJ2-3; D possibly corresponds to TRBD1 (6 bases). Germline V gives CDR1 MNHNS, CDR2 SASEGT. Between the trimmed V and J ends, which lost 3 bases and 1 base, there was a span of 20 bases. This CDR3 has 18 amino acids. CDR3 in DNA: TGTGCCAGCAGTGACAGGGGATATTATGACGTTGGCACAGATACGCAGTATTTT. Translation: CASSDRGYYDVGTDTQYF.

This chain uses TRBV20-1 with TRBJ2-5; D is ambiguous. The CDR3 is 11 residues long. Germline values: CDR1 DFQATT, CDR2 SNEGSKA (reference sequence). Trimming took off 2 bases at V and 4 bases at J, with 5 bases between the two ends. CDR3 nucleotides: TGCAGTGCTAGATTTGGAGAGACCCAGTACTTC. This encodes CSARFGETQYF.

This clone appeared once. Mismatch with germline at one junction end may stem from a read error. The V call is TRBV5-1, the J call TRBJ1-1, with D unclear. This CDR3 region has 15 residues. Germline V gives CDR1 SGHRS, CDR2 YFSETQ. DNA of the CDR3: TGCGCCAGCAGTTTGGGATCTCTCCTGGGCACTGAAGCTTTCTTT. This gives the protein CASSLGSLLGTEAFF.

The rearrangement links TRBV6-2 or TRBV6-3 to TRBJ1-4, with D hard to call. V was clipped by 4 bases and J by 2 bases, with 11 bases between them. The CDR3 sequence is 15 residues long. The V gene's germline CDR1 is MNHEY and CDR2 SVGEGT. The CDR3 DNA reads TGTGCCAGCAGTTTTGGAGATCGGACTAATGAAAAACTGTTTTTT. Amino acids: CASSFGDRTNEKLFF.

The chain links TRBV19 to TRBJ2-2; D might be TRBD2 (5 bases). The CDR3 runs 15 residues. From germline, CDR1 is LNHDA and CDR2 SQIVND (reference sequence). The V and J ends lost 0 bases and 5 bases respectively, with 10 bases between them. CDR3 in amino acids: CASSIDRRGTGELFF. The CDR3 nucleotides are TGTGCCAGTAGTATAGATAGGCGCGGGACCGGGGAGCTGTTTTTT.

V usage is TRBV15 and J usage is TRBJ2-2; 7 bases are shared with TRBD1. The trim removed 1 base at V and 6 bases at J, leaving 2 bases unmatched. The CDR3 loop spans 14 amino acids. In germline, CDR1 is LNHNV, CDR2 YYDKDF (reference sequence). The CDR3 loop is CATSRGQGAGELFF. The CDR3, as DNA: TGTGCCACCAGCAGAGGTCAGGGGGCCGGGGAGCTGTTTTTT.

The chain couples TRBV29-1 to TRBJ1-1; D gene unclear. CDR1 is SQVTM, CDR2 ANQGSEA, per germline. The CDR3 extends over 13 amino acids. Trimming took off 6 bases at V and 3 bases at J, with 14 bases between the two ends. CDR3 sequence (DNA): TGCAGCGTGGATTGGGGTGCAGACACTGAAGCTTTCTTT. Its protein product is CSVDWGADTEAFF.

V gene TRBV6-5 combines with J gene TRBJ1-2, with unresolved D. Germline V gives CDR1 MNHEY, CDR2 SVGAGI. Trimming took off 6 bases at V and 4 bases at J, with 15 bases between the two ends. The CDR3 has 14 amino acids. The CDR3 nucleotides read TGTGCCAGCAGCGTATGGGGAGACGGCTATGGCTACACCTTC. This translates into CASSVWGDGYGYTF.

This clone has only a few counts. The chain uses TRBV4-1 and TRBJ1-5, with D maybe TRBD1 (5 bases). Per germline, CDR1 MGHRA and CDR2 YSYEKL. This CDR3 region has 13 residues. V was trimmed by 2 bases and J by 5 bases, leaving 7 bases between them. The CDR3 DNA sequence: TGCGCCAGCAGCCAAACAGGAGATCAGCCCCAGCATTTT. This gives the protein CASSQTGDQPQHF.

The gene calls are TRBV6-5 and TRBJ2-7; D is ambiguous. CDR3 size: 12 residues. The germline V and J ends were trimmed by 5 bases and 4 bases, with 9 bases remaining between them. CDR1 and CDR2 (germline): MNHEY, SVGAGI. The CDR3 is CASSPRRYEQYV. Here the CDR3 DNA reads TGTGCCAGCAGTCCGCGAAGGTACGAGCAGTACGTC.

The V call is TRBV7-8, the J call TRBJ1-5; D not certain. V was shortened by 2 bases and J by 7 bases, with 9 bases between the two germline ends. The germline V gene encodes CDR1 SGHVS and CDR2 FQNEAQ. The CDR3 is 13 residues long. In DNA form, the CDR3 reads TGTGCCAGCAGCTTAACGGAGGGACAGCCCCAGCATTTT. As protein: CASSLTEGQPQHF.

The genes are TRBV7-2 and TRBJ2-2, with TRBD1 identical over 9 bases. The CDR3 sequence is 16 residues long. Germline CDR1 reads SGHTA; CDR2 reads FQGNSA. The V and J ends lost 3 bases and 5 bases, in that order; junction bases with no gene match: 7. The CDR3 region has the DNA TGTGCCAGCAGCTTGCCGACAGGGGGTTGGACCGGGGAGCTGTTTTTT. Its translation is CASSLPTGGWTGELFF.

The chain carries TRBV19 and TRBJ1-4; 8 bases are a match to TRBD1. The CDR3 consists of 16 residues. The trim removed 7 bases at V and 6 bases at J, leaving 13 bases unmatched. The V gene's germline CDR1 is LNHDA and CDR2 SQIVND (reference sequence). Written as DNA, the CDR3 is TGTGCCAGTACCAGAGGCCCGGGACAGGAGGATGAAAAACTGTTTTTT. Protein: CASTRGPGQEDEKLFF. The entire variable domain, with the rest obtained from reference TRBV19 and TRBJ1-4, is as follows: DGGITQSPKYLFRKEGQNVTLSCEQNLNHDAMYWYRQDPGQGLRLIYYSQIVNDFQKGDIAEGYSVSREKKESFPLTVTSAQKNPTAFYLCASTRGPGQEDEKLFFGSGTQLSVL.

The rearrangement links TRBV5-1 to TRBJ2-1; 9 bases are shared with TRBD1. After removal of 0 bases from V and 3 bases from J, the junction contained 1 base not matched to a gene. The CDR3 sequence is 15 residues long. In germline, CDR1 is SGHRS, CDR2 YFSETQ. CDR3 sequence: CASSLEGQGYNEQFF. The CDR3 DNA is TGCGCCAGCAGCTTGGAGGGACAGGGCTACAATGAGCAGTTCTTC.

The chain joins TRBV5-1 to TRBJ1-5; 7 nucleotides line up with TRBD1. This CDR3 comprises 16 residues. The germline gives CDR1 SGHRS, CDR2 YFSETQ. J lost 11 bases, V lost 0 bases, and 14 bases had no gene match. DNA of the CDR3: TGCGCCAGCAGCTTGGTGGGGGGGACAGACCAATCAGCCCAGCATTTT. The encoded protein is CASSLVGGTDQSAQHF.

V and J are TRBV24-1 and TRBJ2-5, with TRBD1 identical over 7 bases. V shed 9 bases and J 5 bases; nucleotides not matched to a gene: 8. The germline V gene has CDR1 KGHDR and CDR2 SFDVKD. This CDR3 has 13 residues. CDR3 DNA sequence: TGTGCCACCGGTCCGACAGGGTTGGAGACCCAGTACTTC. Translation: CATGPTGLETQYF.

This chain uses TRBV7-2 with TRBJ2-5; D is undetermined. Germline CDR1 reads SGHTA; CDR2 reads FQGNSA. Deletions cut 3 bases from V and 1 base from J, with 12 bases between. CDR3 length: 15 amino acids. CDR3 nucleotide sequence: TGTGCCAGCAGCTTGTATTCGGCCAGCCAAGAGACCCAGTACTTC. Its translation: CASSLYSASQETQYF.

The chain is built from TRBV7-3 and TRBJ2-2; TRBD1 aligns across 8 bases. CDR1 is SGHTA and CDR2 is FQGTGA in the germline V gene. The CDR3 is 15 residues long. Trimming removed 5 bases from V and 6 bases from J; junction bases left unmatched: 8. The CDR3 DNA follows: TGTGCCAGCAGCCCTAACACGGACAGGGCCGGGGAGCTGTTTTTT. This translates into CASSPNTDRAGELFF.

This chain uses TRBV5-1 with TRBJ2-3, with D perhaps matching TRBD2 (6 bases). CDR3 length equals 14 residues. Trimming pared 7 bases from V and 3 bases from J, leaving 15 bases between. In germline, CDR1 is SGHRS, CDR2 YFSETQ. CDR3 region: CASAGLPVTDTQYF. Here the CDR3 DNA reads TGCGCCAGCGCGGGACTCCCTGTTACAGATACGCAGTATTTT.